Listed below are T cell receptor beta chains from one sample, sequenced in a study of T cell clusters in autoimmune cytopenias. TCRdb reprocessed the multiplex PCR reads and reports one entry per CDR3 protein, with no DNA. The table for this sample gives just over 3,500 distinct CDR3 sequences. Material for sequencing was peripheral blood. These receptors came from a human donor with an autoimmune cytopenia or autoimmune hepatitis (not recorded which). Each CDR3 is given with its conserved first and last residue. The size field is filled for only some rows; it gives once, few, many or a size class.

clone size | J gene | V gene | CDR3 protein
medium-sized | TRBJ2-1 | TRBV29-1 | CSVRGTGIYNEQFF
medium-sized | TRBJ1-2 | TRBV29-1 | CSVSGRSNYGYTF
medium-sized | TRBJ2-2 | TRBV30 | CAGGQGVGTGELFF
medium-sized | TRBJ2-7 | TRBV5-6 | CASSRPGQGTYEQYF
. | TRBJ2-7 | TRBV6-5 | CASTRGGGGAYEQYF
medium-sized | TRBJ2-7 | TRBV19 | CASSISGGGSSYEQYF
medium-sized | TRBJ1-6 | TRBV30 | CAWNRDSSISRSPLHF
medium-sized | TRBJ2-3 | TRBV20-1 | CSAISGRTDTQYF
. | TRBJ1-2 | TRBV7-4 | CASSLAGWRYGYTF
. | TRBJ1-5 | TRBV6-5 | CASSSRDSDQPQHF
medium-sized | TRBJ2-5 | TRBV5-6 | CASSLVAVQETQYF
. | TRBJ2-3 | TRBV20-1 | CSARFADTQYF
medium-sized | TRBJ1-5 | TRBV30 | CAWRDSPNQPQHF
. | TRBJ1-1 | TRBV6-4 | CASSLVRNTEAFF
medium-sized | TRBJ1-5 | TRBV15 | CAASVGNQPQHF
medium-sized | TRBJ1-5 | TRBV15 | CATSRQGRNQPQHF
. | TRBJ2-3 | TRBV10-3 | CAISGTSGDSTDTQYF
. | TRBJ1-3 | TRBV27 | CASSPGGNTIYF
medium-sized | TRBJ2-1 | TRBV6-2/TRBV6-3 | CASSSGQSYNEQFF
. | TRBJ2-5 | TRBV27 | CASSLGVAVYQETQYF
. | TRBJ1-2 | TRBV4-2 | CASSQGDSSGYTF
. | TRBJ1-5 | TRBV19 | CASSMGFSNQPQHF
. | TRBJ2-5 | TRBV5-8 | CASSPRGGNQETQYF
medium-sized | TRBJ2-7 | TRBV6-5 | CASSYSGGYGEQYF
. | TRBJ1-3 | TRBV15 | CATSRGSGNTIYF
. | TRBJ1-6 | TRBV20-1 | CSARGLGQYNSPLHF